This TCR beta chain derives from a study of blood T cell repertoires in COVID-19. Turning to the study itself: The United States, Italy and Spain provided the acute and convalescent COVID-19 samples. PBMCs, B-cell-depleted T cells, or T cells were the source of the cDNA or gDNA that made up the material.

In the original analysis: For nucleated cells, counts were estimated from reference gene primer amplification. Using immunoSEQ multiplex PCR, the repertoire was profiled, and TCRdb retains in-frame clones only, with some absent. V, J and clone size are taken as reported in that table, and D and trimming were inferred from the DNA itself. The table records about 250,000 clones, roughly 89% of them present only once. There are 14 residues in the CDR3. V lost 6 bases, J lost 5 bases, and 16 bases lay in between. Germline-derived CDR1 and CDR2 are MNHEY and SMNVEV (reference sequence). The sequencing sample was made of peripheral blood. The rearrangement joins TRBV27 to TRBJ1-1, with a weak D call TRBD1 (5 bases). The clonotype originates from a woman under 40 with active or convalescent COVID-19. CDR3 region: CASSWEGSRTEAFF. CDR3 DNA: TGTGCCAGCAGCTGGGAGGGGTCTAGGACTGAAGCTTTCTTT.